This TCR beta chain was obtained from a study of response to subunit inactivated influenza vaccine. MiXCR was run by TCRdb on the RT-PCR reads, yielding one entry per CDR3 protein. Of approximately 500,000 distinct CDR3 sequences in the sample, roughly 13% are singletons; the top ten hold around 12%. This clonotype was detected ten times or more. The ends were cut back, 4 bases at V and 2 bases at J, with 8 bases in the middle. CDR1 and CDR2 (germline): KGHDR, SFDVKD. This CDR3 comprises 14 residues. Sequences were derived from PBMCs from blood, sampled more than 35 days after vaccination. The chain joins TRBV24-1 to TRBJ1-5; perhaps TRBD1 as D (6 bases). The source is a man aged 45 to 65 who received an inactivated influenza vaccine. The CDR3 sequence is CATSENRGNQPQHF. CDR3 sequence (DNA): TGTGCCACCAGTGAAAACAGGGGCAATCAGCCCCAGCATTTT.